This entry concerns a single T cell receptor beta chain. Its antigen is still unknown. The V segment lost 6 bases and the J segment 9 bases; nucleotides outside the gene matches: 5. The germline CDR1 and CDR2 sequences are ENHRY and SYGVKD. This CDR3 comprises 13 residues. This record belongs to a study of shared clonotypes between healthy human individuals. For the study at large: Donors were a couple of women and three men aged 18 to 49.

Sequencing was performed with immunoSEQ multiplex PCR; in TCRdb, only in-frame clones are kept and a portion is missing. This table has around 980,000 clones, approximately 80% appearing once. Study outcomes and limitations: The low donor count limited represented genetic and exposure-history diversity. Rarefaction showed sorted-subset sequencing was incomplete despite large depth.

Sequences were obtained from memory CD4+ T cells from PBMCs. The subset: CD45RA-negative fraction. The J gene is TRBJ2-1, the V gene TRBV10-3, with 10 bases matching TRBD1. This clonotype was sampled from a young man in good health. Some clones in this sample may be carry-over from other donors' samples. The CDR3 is CAISGQGVGEQFF. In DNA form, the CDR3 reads TGTGCCATCAGCGGACAGGGGGTTGGTGAGCAGTTCTTC.